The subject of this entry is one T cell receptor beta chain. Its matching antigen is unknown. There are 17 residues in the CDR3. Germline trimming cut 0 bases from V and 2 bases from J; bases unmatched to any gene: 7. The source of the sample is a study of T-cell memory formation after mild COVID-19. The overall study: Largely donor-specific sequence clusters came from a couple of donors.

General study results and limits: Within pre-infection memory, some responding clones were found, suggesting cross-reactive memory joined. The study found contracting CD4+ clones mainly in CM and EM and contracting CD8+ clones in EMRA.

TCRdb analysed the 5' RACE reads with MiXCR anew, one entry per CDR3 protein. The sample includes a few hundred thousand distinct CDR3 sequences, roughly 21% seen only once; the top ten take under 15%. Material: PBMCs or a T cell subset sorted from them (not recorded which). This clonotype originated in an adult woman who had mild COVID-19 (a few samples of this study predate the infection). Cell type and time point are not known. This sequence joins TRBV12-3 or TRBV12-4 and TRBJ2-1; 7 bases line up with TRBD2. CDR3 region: CASSLALRSGTYNEQFF. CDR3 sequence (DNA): TGTGCCAGCAGTTTAGCGTTGCGGAGCGGGACCTACAATGAGCAGTTCTTC.